Listed here are 23 T cell receptor beta chains from one sample, sequenced in a study of T cells after yellow fever vaccination. In TCRdb, the 5' RACE reads were re-called with MiXCR into one record per CDR3 protein. The table lists fewer than 450,000 distinct CDR3 sequences, around 10% of them singletons. Sequenced material: PBMCs, taken on the day of the first yellow fever vaccination. Receptors originate from a young man who received the YFV17D yellow fever vaccine.

This clonotype was counted only a few times. This chain joins TRBV20-1 and TRBJ1-5; D is undetermined. Germline values: CDR1 DFQATT, CDR2 SNEGSKA (reference sequence). V gave up 0 bases and J gave up 2 bases, with 14 bases separating them. The CDR3 spans 16 residues. CDR3 sequence reads: CSARDFSSGGNQPQHF. Written as DNA, the CDR3 is TGCAGTGCTAGAGATTTCAGTTCTGGAGGCAATCAGCCCCAGCATTTT.

This rearrangement joins TRBV12-3 or TRBV12-4 to TRBJ2-7; 8 positions match TRBD1. The CDR3 has 15 amino acids. V dropped 3 bases and J dropped 1; count of bases not matched to a gene: 5. The CDR3 sequence is CASSFGGQGSYEQYF. The CDR3 coding sequence is TGTGCCAGCAGTTTTGGCGGACAGGGTTCCTACGAGCAGTACTTC.

This clonotype has just a few counts. The chain joins TRBV7-2 to TRBJ1-5, with D possibly matching TRBD1 (5 bases). This CDR3 region has 16 residues. CDR1 and CDR2 (germline): SGHTA, FQGNSA. V was clipped by 1 base and J by 2 bases, with 12 bases between them. This CDR3 is CASSLDRGAGNQPQHF. The CDR3 coding sequence is TGTGCCAGCAGCTTAGACCGTGGGGCTGGCAATCAGCCCCAGCATTTT.

This clonotype was counted a few times. V and J are TRBV20-1 and TRBJ1-3, with no clear D. In germline, CDR1 is DFQATT, CDR2 SNEGSKA (reference sequence). The germline V and J ends were trimmed by 8 bases and 4 bases, with 12 bases remaining between them. This CDR3 is 12 amino acids long. CDR3 nucleotides: TGCAGTACTATCGGTTCAGGAAACACCATATATTTT. This sequence encodes CSTIGSGNTIYF.

The table lists this clonotype with a count of one. The chain joins TRBV19 to TRBJ1-6; D gene unclear. This CDR3 has 16 residues. Germline V gene data show CDR1 as LNHDA and CDR2 as SQIVND (reference sequence). Between the trimmed V and J ends, which lost 2 bases and 0 bases, there was a span of 8 bases. The CDR3 bases are TGTGCCAGTAGTATAATCGGCAGCTCCTATAATTCACCCCTCCACTTT. This codes for CASSIIGSSYNSPLHF.

This clonotype was seen ten or more times. The chain employs TRBV6-5 and TRBJ2-2; no clear D. Trimming took 1 base from V and 7 from J, leaving 1 base between them. Per the germline V gene, CDR1 is MNHEY and CDR2 is SVGAGI. CDR3 length: 11 amino acids. Written as DNA, the CDR3 is TGTGCCAGCAGTTACTTCGGGGAGCTGTTTTTT. It codes for CASSYFGELFF.

This rearrangement joins TRBV30 to TRBJ2-1, with 8 bases aligning to TRBD2. Germline CDR1 GTSNPN, CDR2 SVGIG (reference sequence). There are 14 residues in the CDR3. V gave up 4 bases and J gave up 7 bases; unmatched junction bases: 9. The chain's CDR3 is CAWIGRGVRNEQFF. CDR3 sequence (DNA): TGTGCCTGGATAGGGCGGGGGGTGCGGAATGAGCAGTTCTTC.

The rearrangement joins TRBV5-1 to TRBJ2-6, with a possible D match to TRBD2 (5 bases). This CDR3 region has 16 residues. Germline V gene data show CDR1 as SGHRS and CDR2 as YFSETQ. V was trimmed by 4 bases and J by 0 bases, leaving 11 bases between them. CDR3 loop: CASSNPRGSGANVLTF. CDR3 bases: TGCGCCAGCAGCAATCCCCGGGGCTCTGGGGCCAACGTCCTGACTTTC.

Only a few counts were recorded for this clonotype. V is TRBV7-9 and J is TRBJ1-5; D gene unclear. Deletions cut 3 bases from V and 8 bases from J, with 14 bases between. This CDR3 has 14 residues. Germline CDR1 is SEHNR and CDR2 is FQNEAQ (reference sequence). In nucleotides, the CDR3 is TGTGCCAGCAGCTTTTCCTCAGCCGGGGAGCCCCAGCATTTT. Protein product: CASSFSSAGEPQHF.

This clonotype was seen only a few times. CDR3 protein: CASSSGGRAEAFF. For the CDR3, the DNA is TGTGCCAGCAGCTCGGGGGGTAGAGCTGAAGCTTTCTTT. This chain uses TRBV5-5 with TRBJ1-1; tentative D call: TRBD1 (5 bases). This CDR3 spans 13 amino acids. From germline, CDR1 is SGHKS and CDR2 YYEKEE (reference sequence). Trimming cost V 3 bases and J 6 bases, with 12 bases left between them.

The rearrangement joins TRBV20-1 to TRBJ2-7; D might be TRBD1 (5 bases). This CDR3 has 12 residues. V shed 3 bases and J shed 5 bases, with 11 bases lying between them. Per the germline V gene, CDR1 is DFQATT and CDR2 is SNEGSKA (reference sequence). Here the CDR3 reads CSARGLRHEQYV. In DNA, the CDR3 is TGCAGTGCTAGGGGGCTCAGGCACGAGCAGTACGTC.

This chain links TRBV5-1 with TRBJ1-1; no definite D call. Trimming removed 2 bases at V and 0 bases at J, with 11 bases between. The germline CDR1 and CDR2 sequences are SGHRS and YFSETQ. The CDR3 loop spans 15 amino acids. CDR3 amino acids: CASSLDGVMNTEAFF. In nucleotides, the CDR3 is TGCGCCAGCAGCTTAGACGGCGTGATGAACACTGAAGCTTTCTTT.

There are a few counts of this clonotype. The chain uses TRBV27 and TRBJ1-2; perhaps TRBD1 as D (6 bases). This CDR3 has 14 amino acids. Per germline, CDR1 MNHEY and CDR2 SMNVEV (reference sequence). Trimming pared 5 bases from V and 6 bases from J, leaving 16 bases between. The CDR3 DNA reads TGTGCCAGCAGTAAACAGGGTTTTCCCGATGGCTACACCTTC. Amino acid sequence: CASSKQGFPDGYTF.

This clonotype was recorded a few times. The chain has TRBV20-1 and TRBJ1-5; D gene uncertain. The CDR3 extends over 12 amino acids. The germline gives CDR1 DFQATT, CDR2 SNEGSKA (reference sequence). V was shortened by 6 bases and J by 0 bases, with 6 bases between the two germline ends. DNA of the CDR3: TGCAGTGCCCCATGTAGCAATCAGCCCCAGCATTTT. This encodes CSAPCSNQPQHF.

Turning to this clonotype: The junction differs from germline at one of its ends, possibly a read error. The V call is TRBV7-9, the J call TRBJ2-5; tentatively, D is TRBD2 (5 bases). This CDR3 is built from 14 residues. CDR1 and CDR2 from the germline V gene are SEHNR and FQNEAQ (reference sequence). The CDR3 is CAISFGVFGETQYF. The CDR3 nucleotides read TGTGCCATCAGCTTCGGGGTATTCGGCGAGACCCAGTACTTC.

The J gene is TRBJ2-3, the V gene TRBV7-2; 9 nucleotides agree with TRBD2. Germline lookup yields CDR1 SGHTA and CDR2 FQGNSA. The CDR3 consists of 15 residues. The V and J ends lost 6 bases and 8 bases, in that order; junction bases with no gene match: 12. CDR3 loop: CASRPDLAGAGTQYF. CDR3 sequence (DNA): TGTGCCAGCAGACCGGACTTAGCGGGGGCGGGTACGCAGTATTTT.

The chain joins TRBV20-1 to TRBJ2-2, with D possibly TRBD2 on 6 matching bases. V shed 0 bases and J shed 6 bases, with 11 bases lying between them. In germline, CDR1 is DFQATT, CDR2 SNEGSKA (reference sequence). The CDR3 runs to 14 residues. CDR3 region: CSARDQLAPGELFF. The CDR3, as DNA: TGCAGTGCTAGAGATCAACTAGCACCCGGGGAGCTGTTTTTT.

This clonotype was observed many times. V is TRBV5-1 and J is TRBJ2-6, with a weak D call TRBD2 (6 bases). Germline lookup yields CDR1 SGHRS and CDR2 YFSETQ. The V end was cut by 7 bases, the J end by 0 bases, with 11 bases between. The CDR3 totals 15 residues. CDR3 loop: CASRAGNSGANVLTF. The CDR3 bases are TGCGCCAGCCGCGCGGGGAACTCTGGGGCCAACGTCCTGACTTTC. Full variable domain (rest looked up from reference TRBV5-1 and TRBJ2-6): KAGVTQTPRYLIKTRGQQVTLSCSPISGHRSVSWYQQTPGQGLQFLFEYFSETQRNKGNFPGRFSGRQFSNSRSEMNVSTLELGDSALYLCASRAGNSGANVLTFGAGSRLTVL.

The table lists this clonotype with a few counts. The chain carries TRBV7-9 and TRBJ1-4; tentative D call: TRBD1 (6 bases). The germline V gene encodes CDR1 SEHNR and CDR2 FQNEAQ (reference sequence). This CDR3 has 15 amino acids. V shed 3 bases and J shed 4 bases, with 12 bases lying between them. CDR3 coding DNA: TGTGCCAGCAGCTTCGTAACAGGGTTTAATGAAAAACTGTTTTTT. As protein: CASSFVTGFNEKLFF.

The chain joins TRBV5-6 to TRBJ2-3, with D possibly being TRBD1 or TRBD2 (6 bases each). Germline assignment: CDR1 SGHDT and CDR2 YYEEEE. The V end lost 0 bases, the J end lost 0 bases, and 14 bases lay between the germline ends. This CDR3 has 17 amino acids. CDR3 in amino acids: CASSLGFTGTSTDTQYF. CDR3 sequence (DNA): TGTGCCAGCAGCTTGGGGTTTACAGGGACTAGCACAGATACGCAGTATTTT.

This chain joins TRBV15 and TRBJ2-3, with 9 nucleotides matching TRBD1. The CDR3 covers 15 residues. The V and J ends lost 6 bases and 2 bases, in that order; junction bases with no gene match: 6. The germline V gene encodes CDR1 LNHNV and CDR2 YYDKDF (reference sequence). CDR3 loop: CATRRRDRVTDTQYF. In nucleotides, the CDR3 is TGTGCCACCAGGCGCCGGGACAGGGTCACAGATACGCAGTATTTT.

This clonotype was seen only a few times. This rearrangement joins TRBV6-5 to TRBJ2-3, with no clear D. V dropped 0 bases and J dropped 1 base, with 5 bases sitting between them. The CDR3 runs to 14 residues. Germline V gives CDR1 MNHEY, CDR2 SVGAGI. The CDR3 DNA reads TGTGCCAGCAGTTACTCCACGGGCACAGATACGCAGTATTTT. This gives the protein CASSYSTGTDTQYF.

This clonotype was seen a handful of times. The V call is TRBV4-3, the J call TRBJ1-1; TRBD1 matches at 9 bases. The CDR3 consists of 13 residues. CDR1 is LGHNA and CDR2 is YSLEER in the germline V gene. V shed 1 base and J 10 bases; nucleotides not matched to a gene: 4. CDR3 DNA: TGCGCCAGCAGCCAAGGGGGACAGGGCAGAGCTTTCTTT. Translation gives CASSQGGQGRAFF.